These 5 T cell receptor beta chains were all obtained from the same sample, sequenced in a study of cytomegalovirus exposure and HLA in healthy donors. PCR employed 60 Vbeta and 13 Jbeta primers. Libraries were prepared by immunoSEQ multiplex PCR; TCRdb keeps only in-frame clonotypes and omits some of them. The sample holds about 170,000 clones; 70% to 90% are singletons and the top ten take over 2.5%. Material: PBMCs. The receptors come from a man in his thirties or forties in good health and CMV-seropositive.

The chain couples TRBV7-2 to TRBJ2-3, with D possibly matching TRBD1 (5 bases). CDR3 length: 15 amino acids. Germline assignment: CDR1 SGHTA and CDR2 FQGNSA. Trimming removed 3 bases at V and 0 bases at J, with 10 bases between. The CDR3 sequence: CASSFDRGSTDTQYF. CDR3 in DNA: TGTGCCAGCAGCTTCGACAGAGGCAGCACAGATACGCAGTATTTT.

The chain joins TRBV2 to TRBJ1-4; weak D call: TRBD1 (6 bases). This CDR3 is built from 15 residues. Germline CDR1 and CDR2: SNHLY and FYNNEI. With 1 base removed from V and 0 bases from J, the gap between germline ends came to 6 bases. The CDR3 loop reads CASSEDRATNEKLFF. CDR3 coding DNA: TGTGCCAGCAGTGAAGACAGGGCAACTAATGAAAAACTGTTTTTT.

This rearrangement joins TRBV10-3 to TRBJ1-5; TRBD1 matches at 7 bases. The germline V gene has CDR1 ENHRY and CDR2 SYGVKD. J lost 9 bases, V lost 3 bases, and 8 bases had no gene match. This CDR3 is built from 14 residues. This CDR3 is CAISEGTGDAPQHF. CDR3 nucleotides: TGTGCCATCAGTGAAGGAACAGGGGACGCGCCCCAGCATTTT.

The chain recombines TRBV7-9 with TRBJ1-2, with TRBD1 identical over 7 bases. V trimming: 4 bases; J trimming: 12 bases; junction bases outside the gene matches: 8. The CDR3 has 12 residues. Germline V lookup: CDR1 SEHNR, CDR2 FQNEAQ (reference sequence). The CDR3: CASSSGDSRNTF. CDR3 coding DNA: TGTGCCAGCAGCTCAGGGGACAGTAGAAACACCTTC.

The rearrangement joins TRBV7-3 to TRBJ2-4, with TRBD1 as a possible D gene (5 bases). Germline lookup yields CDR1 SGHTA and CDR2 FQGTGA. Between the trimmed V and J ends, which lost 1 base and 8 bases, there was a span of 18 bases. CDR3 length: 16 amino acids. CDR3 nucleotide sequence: TGTGCCAGCAGCTTAATTAGGCTAGGGGAAAGGGACATTCAGTACTTC. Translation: CASSLIRLGERDIQYF.